These 23 T cell receptor beta chains share one sample of origin, sequenced in a study of blood T cell repertoires in COVID-19. The protocol was immunoSEQ multiplex PCR, while the TCRdb copy is restricted to in-frame clones and leaves out a portion. The repertoire holds fewer than 300,000 clones, with 88% as singletons. The sample was PBMCs or T cells enriched from blood (not recorded which). The source of these receptors is a woman aged 40 to 50 with acute COVID-19.

V gene TRBV19 combines with J gene TRBJ2-7; 7 bases line up with TRBD2. Germline V gives CDR1 LNHDA, CDR2 SQIVND (reference sequence). This CDR3 contains 15 residues. After removal of 5 bases from V and 3 bases from J, the junction contained 10 bases not matched to a gene. The CDR3 protein is CASSPQLGGHYEQYF. In DNA form, the CDR3 reads TGTGCCAGTAGTCCCCAGTTGGGAGGGCACTACGAGCAGTACTTC. The entire variable domain, with the rest obtained from reference TRBV19 and TRBJ2-7, is as follows: DGGITQSPKYLFRKEGQNVTLSCEQNLNHDAMYWYRQDPGQGLRLIYYSQIVNDFQKGDIAEGYSVSREKKESFPLTVTSAQKNPTAFYLCASSPQLGGHYEQYFGPGTRLTVT.

V gene TRBV29-1 combines with J gene TRBJ1-6; 9 nucleotides agree with TRBD1. The CDR3 is made up of 13 amino acids. V shed 4 bases, J shed 7 bases, and the junction held 2 bases outside the gene matches. CDR1 and CDR2 (germline): SQVTM, ANQGSEA. The CDR3 nucleotides read TGCAGCGTTGCTGGACAGGGGAATTCACCCCTCCACTTT. Translated: CSVAGQGNSPLHF.

The chain couples TRBV28 to TRBJ1-5, with 8 bases aligning to TRBD1. Trimming removed 6 bases from V and 7 bases from J; junction bases left unmatched: 8. The CDR3 extends over 14 amino acids. CDR1 and CDR2 from the germline V gene are MDHEN and SYDVKM. This CDR3 is CASRPGQGWQPQHF. For the CDR3, the DNA is TGTGCCAGCAGACCTGGACAGGGTTGGCAGCCCCAGCATTTT.

The chain has TRBV7-9 and TRBJ2-1; 12 bases fit TRBD2. Looked up from germline, CDR1 is SEHNR and CDR2 is FQNEAQ (reference sequence). Trimming at V came to 0 bases and at J to 5 bases, leaving 5 bases not matched to a gene. The CDR3 length is 17 residues. The CDR3 is CASSLASRLAGDNEQFF. In DNA, the CDR3 is TGTGCCAGCAGCTTAGCATCCCGACTAGCGGGAGACAATGAGCAGTTCTTC.

This chain joins TRBV5-8 and TRBJ1-1; a possible D gene is TRBD1 (5 bases). The CDR3 runs to 14 residues. Trimming took off 4 bases at V and 4 bases at J, with 14 bases between the two ends. Germline loops: CDR1 SGHTS, CDR2 YDEGEE. The CDR3 DNA reads as TGTGCCAGCAGCGATCCACGGGGGATCACTGAAGCTTTCTTT. Translating gives CASSDPRGITEAFF.

V is TRBV28 and J is TRBJ1-1; 7 nucleotides align to TRBD1. The junction had 5 bases not matched to a gene; V was cut back by 7 bases and J by 3 bases. Germline-derived CDR1 and CDR2 are MDHEN and SYDVKM. The CDR3 extends over 13 amino acids. The CDR3 here is CASTSQGDTEAFF. Here the CDR3 DNA reads TGTGCCAGCACCTCTCAGGGGGACACTGAAGCTTTCTTT.

The V call is TRBV5-1, the J call TRBJ2-3; D is perhaps TRBD2 (6 bases). Germline loops: CDR1 SGHRS, CDR2 YFSETQ. V lost 5 bases and J lost 2, with 12 bases in between. There are 14 residues in the CDR3. Here the CDR3 DNA reads TGCGCCAGCAGGGGAGGTGACTACACAGATACGCAGTATTTT. Translation: CASRGGDYTDTQYF.

CDR3 DNA sequence: TGTGCCAGCAGCACAACGGACAGGGATGGTGGCTACACCTTC. Amino acids: CASSTTDRDGGYTF. V and J are TRBV5-5 and TRBJ1-2; 8 bases are a match to TRBD1. The CDR3 totals 14 residues. The germline V gene has CDR1 SGHKS and CDR2 YYEKEE (reference sequence). The trim removed 4 bases at V and 7 bases at J, leaving 9 bases unmatched.

The chain carries TRBV5-8 and TRBJ1-1; TRBD1 might be the D (5 bases). Germline values: CDR1 SGHTS, CDR2 YDEGEE. This CDR3 spans 19 amino acids. The V gene lost 1 base and the J gene lost 1 base, with 23 bases spanning the gap. This CDR3 is CASSLYMSFLTDKNTEAFF. The CDR3 region has the DNA TGTGCCAGCAGCTTGTATATGAGTTTTCTGACAGACAAGAACACTGAAGCTTTCTTT. The full variable domain, rest sourced from reference TRBV5-8 and TRBJ1-1, is EAGVTQSPTHLIKTRGQQATLRCSPISGHTSVYWYQQALGLGLQFLLWYDEGEERNRGNFPPRFSGRQFPNYSSELNVNALELEDSALYLCASSLYMSFLTDKNTEAFFGQGTRLTVV.

The chain links TRBV6-4 to TRBJ2-7, with 8 bases fitting TRBD1. V lost 0 bases to trimming and J lost 7 bases; unmatched junction nucleotides: 20. CDR1 is MRHNA, CDR2 SNTAGT, per germline. The CDR3 loop spans 19 amino acids. CDR3 nucleotides: TGTGCCAGCAGTGACTCGACAGACAGGGGAGGTGTGGAAGATAGGGAGCAGTACGTC. This translates into CASSDSTDRGGVEDREQYV.

This chain links TRBV25-1 with TRBJ2-2, with 7 bases fitting TRBD2. The CDR3 loop spans 17 amino acids. The ends lost 3 bases at V and 5 bases at J; junction bases unmatched: 12. Per germline, CDR1 MGHDK and CDR2 SYGVNS. Here the CDR3 reads CASSELPGLSKTGELFF. The CDR3 region has the DNA TGTGCCAGCAGTGAGCTACCGGGACTAAGCAAGACCGGGGAGCTGTTTTTT.

This rearrangement joins TRBV24-1 to TRBJ2-1; TRBD2 is a possible D gene (5 bases). Trimming left V 9 bases short and J 2 bases short, with 13 bases between. The length of the CDR3 is 14 residues. The germline V gene has CDR1 KGHDR and CDR2 SFDVKD. CDR3 bases: TGTGCCACCTCCGGTCGAGGGACCTACAATGAGCAGTTCTTC. Amino acid sequence: CATSGRGTYNEQFF.

The rearrangement links TRBV6-5 to TRBJ2-3; 10 bases are a match to TRBD2. CDR3 length: 15 amino acids. Germline V gene lookup returns CDR1 MNHEY and CDR2 SVGAGI. V dropped 11 bases and J dropped 5; count of bases not matched to a gene: 13. In DNA, the CDR3 is TGTGCCTCGACACGGCTAGCGGGAGCGGGAGATACGCAGTATTTT. This encodes CASTRLAGAGDTQYF.

The chain combines TRBV28 with TRBJ1-2; 11 bases are a match to TRBD1. Per the germline V gene, CDR1 is MDHEN and CDR2 is SYDVKM. This CDR3 is 15 amino acids long. Trimming at V came to 4 bases and at J to 5 bases, leaving 6 bases not matched to a gene. CDR3 coding DNA: TGTGCCAGCAGTTCTTCCGGGACAGGGGGATATGGCTACACCTTC. Amino acids: CASSSSGTGGYGYTF.

This sequence joins TRBV7-9 and TRBJ1-5; 8 nucleotides line up with TRBD1. After removal of 6 bases from V and 1 base from J, the junction contained 5 bases not matched to a gene. The CDR3 runs 15 residues. CDR1 and CDR2 (germline): SEHNR, FQNEAQ (reference sequence). CDR3 residues: CASRSGTGSNQPQHF. CDR3 nucleotides: TGTGCCAGCAGGTCCGGGACAGGCAGCAATCAGCCCCAGCATTTT.

Here the CDR3 reads CASRNSGTEAFF. The DNA for the CDR3 is TGTGCCAGCAGAAATTCGGGCACTGAAGCTTTCTTT. The chain recombines TRBV7-9 with TRBJ1-1; D gene unclear. In germline, CDR1 is SEHNR, CDR2 FQNEAQ (reference sequence). CDR3 length: 12 residues. V dropped 6 bases and J dropped 4 bases, with 9 bases sitting between them.

The rearrangement joins TRBV5-1 to TRBJ2-1, with 13 positions matching TRBD2. The CDR3 loop spans 17 amino acids. Germline V gene lookup returns CDR1 SGHRS and CDR2 YFSETQ. After removal of 4 bases from V and 7 bases from J, the junction contained 11 bases not matched to a gene. The CDR3 loop is CASSPSGLAGVGNEQFF. As DNA, the CDR3 is TGCGCCAGCAGCCCGAGCGGACTAGCGGGAGTAGGAAATGAGCAGTTCTTC.

This chain joins TRBV6-5 and TRBJ1-2; D ambiguous. The CDR3 consists of 15 residues. Germline V gene lookup returns CDR1 MNHEY and CDR2 SVGAGI. The V end lost 0 bases, the J end lost 4 bases, and 12 bases lay between the germline ends. DNA of the CDR3: TGTGCCAGCAGTTACTCTGGGCCGTCTTTCTATGGCTACACCTTC. Protein sequence: CASSYSGPSFYGYTF.

The chain has TRBV19 and TRBJ1-2; no reliable D call. Germline values: CDR1 LNHDA, CDR2 SQIVND (reference sequence). The CDR3 has 18 amino acids. V gave up 3 bases and J gave up 2 bases, with 22 bases separating them. The CDR3 spells CASSIPMRALNLNYGYTF. CDR3 DNA: TGTGCCAGTAGTATCCCCATGAGGGCACTTAACCTCAACTATGGCTACACCTTC. Complete variable domain (other parts from reference TRBV19 and TRBJ1-2): DGGITQSPKYLFRKEGQNVTLSCEQNLNHDAMYWYRQDPGQGLRLIYYSQIVNDFQKGDIAEGYSVSREKKESFPLTVTSAQKNPTAFYLCASSIPMRALNLNYGYTFGSGTRLTVV.

The J gene is TRBJ1-5, the V gene TRBV2, with a possible D match to TRBD1 (5 bases). This CDR3 comprises 17 residues. Germline CDR1 reads SNHLY; CDR2 reads FYNNEI. V lost 2 bases, J lost 5 bases, and 19 bases lay in between. CDR3 in amino acids: CASSELSGGGGDQPQHF. CDR3 coding DNA: TGTGCCAGCAGTGAACTGTCTGGTGGGGGGGGAGATCAGCCCCAGCATTTT.

The chain recombines TRBV4-1 with TRBJ2-1; 10 bases agree with TRBD2. The germline CDR1 and CDR2 sequences are MGHRA and YSYEKL. The ends lost 4 bases at V and 8 bases at J; junction bases unmatched: 5. The length of the CDR3 is 14 residues. For the CDR3, the DNA is TGCGCCAGCAGCCTCCAAGCGGGAGGGGATGAGCAGTTCTTC. It is translated as CASSLQAGGDEQFF.

The CDR3 protein is CASTQLTDGETQYF. The CDR3 region has the DNA TGTGCCAGCACCCAATTGACAGATGGAGAGACCCAGTACTTC. This chain connects TRBV2 to TRBJ2-5; TRBD1 is a possible D gene (5 bases). Germline loops: CDR1 SNHLY, CDR2 FYNNEI. The CDR3 runs to 14 residues. The germline V and J ends were trimmed by 7 bases and 4 bases, with 16 bases remaining between them. The full variable domain, completed using reference TRBV2 and TRBJ2-5, is EPEVTQTPSHQVTQMGQEVILRCVPISNHLYFYWYRQILGQKVEFLVSFYNNEISEKSEIFDDQFSVERPDGSNFTLKIRSTKLEDSAMYFCASTQLTDGETQYFGPGTRLLVL.

The chain carries TRBV28 and TRBJ1-2; no firm D call. Germline CDR1 reads MDHEN; CDR2 reads SYDVKM. Trimming took off 5 bases at V and 4 bases at J, with 26 bases between the two ends. The length of the CDR3 is 18 residues. The CDR3 sequence is CASSPSLTPTKAGYGYTF. CDR3 sequence (DNA): TGTGCCAGCAGTCCCTCCCTTACACCGACGAAAGCGGGCTATGGCTACACCTTC.